Presented here are 10 T cell receptor beta chains from one specimen sequenced in a study of blood T cell repertoires in COVID-19. Clones were sequenced by immunoSEQ multiplex PCR, and TCRdb holds only the in-frame ones, with some missing. Of 300,000 to 350,000 clones listed, roughly 87% are singletons. Sequencing was performed on peripheral blood. These receptors all stem from a woman aged 55-69 years with COVID-19, enrolled during active disease.

J is TRBJ1-3 and V is TRBV4-1; tentative D call: TRBD1 (5 bases). The CDR3 is 14 amino acids. Per the germline V gene, CDR1 is MGHRA and CDR2 is YSYEKL. Deletions cut 8 bases from V and 0 bases from J, with 11 bases between. The CDR3 protein is CASGDSNSGNTIYF. DNA of the CDR3: TGCGCCAGCGGAGACAGTAACTCTGGAAACACCATATATTTT.

The rearrangement uses TRBV27 and TRBJ1-1; TRBD1 matches at 9 bases. Trimming at V came to 6 bases and at J to 5 bases, leaving 7 bases not matched to a gene. CDR1 is MNHEY and CDR2 is SMNVEV in the germline V gene (reference sequence). CDR3 size: 14 residues. This CDR3 reads CASRQGQGRTEAFF. CDR3 nucleotide sequence: TGTGCCAGCAGGCAAGGACAGGGGAGAACTGAAGCTTTCTTT.

The gene calls are TRBV6-5 and TRBJ2-7, with D maybe TRBD1 (5 bases). The V end was cut by 6 bases, the J end by 12 bases, with 21 bases between. The CDR3 runs 13 residues. Germline V lookup: CDR1 MNHEY, CDR2 SVGAGI. The CDR3 spells CASSRGGADRLYF. CDR3 nucleotide sequence: TGTGCCAGCAGCCGAGGTGGGGCCGATCGGTTGTACTTC.

This rearrangement joins TRBV10-3 to TRBJ2-3, with 13 bases identical to TRBD2. V was clipped by 8 bases and J by 4 bases; unmatched bases: 6. From germline, CDR1 is ENHRY and CDR2 SYGVKD. The CDR3 runs 15 residues. The CDR3 DNA sequence: TGTGCCATCGGTACTAGCGGGGGGGCGTCAGATACGCAGTATTTT. As protein: CAIGTSGGASDTQYF.

V is TRBV7-2 and J is TRBJ1-1; a possible D gene is TRBD1 (5 bases). The CDR3 is made up of 13 amino acids. With 3 bases removed from V and 7 bases from J, the gap between germline ends came to 12 bases. The germline CDR1 and CDR2 sequences are SGHTA and FQGNSA. The CDR3, as DNA: TGTGCCAGCAGCTTGTGGGGGGAGGTTGAAGCTTTCTTT. This codes for CASSLWGEVEAFF.

The V and J genes are TRBV5-1 and TRBJ2-5, with 8 bases matching TRBD1. Per the germline V gene, CDR1 is SGHRS and CDR2 is YFSETQ. The CDR3 length is 16 residues. The trim removed 3 bases at V and 1 base at J, leaving 8 bases unmatched. As DNA, the CDR3 is TGCGCCAGCAGCTCCCCAAGGACAGGGTTCCAAGAGACCCAGTACTTC. The encoded protein is CASSSPRTGFQETQYF.

V is TRBV3-1 (or the pseudogene TRBV3-2) and J is TRBJ1-3; 8 nucleotides agree with TRBD1. J gave up 4 bases and V 0 bases, and 5 bases lay outside the gene matches. The CDR3 is 16 amino acids. Germline V gene data show CDR1 as LGHDT and CDR2 as YNNKEL (reference sequence). The CDR3 DNA follows: TGTGCCAGCAGCCAAGAGGGAGGGACAGGAGGAAACACCATATATTTT. Translation gives CASSQEGGTGGNTIYF.

The CDR3, as DNA: TGTGCCAGCACGGGGTACACTGAAGCTTTCTTT. Translated: CASTGYTEAFF. The chain joins TRBV2 to TRBJ1-1; unclear D gene. Trimming shortened V by 7 bases and J by 3 bases, and 6 bases separated the two germline ends. The CDR3 has 11 residues. Germline CDR1 is SNHLY and CDR2 is FYNNEI.

J is TRBJ1-2 and V is TRBV29-1; the D gene is possibly TRBD1 (5 bases). There are 13 residues in the CDR3. Per germline, CDR1 SQVTM and CDR2 ANQGSEA. Between the trimmed V and J ends, which lost 8 bases and 3 bases, there was a span of 16 bases. CDR3 protein: CSTHSSRDYGYTF. The CDR3 nucleotides read TGCAGCACTCACAGCAGCAGGGACTATGGCTACACCTTC. The entire variable domain, with the rest obtained from reference TRBV29-1 and TRBJ1-2, is as follows: SAVISQKPSRDICQRGTSLTIQCQVDSQVTMMFWYRQQPGQSLTLIATANQGSEATYESGFVIDKFPISRPNLTFSTLTVSNMSPEDSSIYLCSTHSSRDYGYTFGSGTRLTVV.

The chain uses TRBV5-1 and TRBJ1-2; 10 bases match TRBD1. This CDR3 region has 15 residues. Losses at the gene ends were 3 bases for V and 8 bases for J; bases not matched to a gene: 10. CDR1 is SGHRS and CDR2 is YFSETQ in the germline V gene. The CDR3 reads CASSSGPGTGEGYTF. Here the CDR3 DNA reads TGCGCCAGCAGCTCCGGTCCCGGGACAGGGGAGGGCTACACCTTC.